These 10 T cell receptor beta chains were all obtained from the same sample, sequenced in a study of beta chain features in type 1 diabetes. The entirety of the isolated RNA underwent reverse transcription, so expressed TCRB transcripts were sequenced. Here immunoSEQ multiplex PCR was the method, and the copy in TCRdb shows in-frame clones only, minus some. In the table there are about 130,000 clones, nearly 9.5% of which are singletons. The sample comprised central memory CD4+ T cells from blood. These receptors were collected from a man aged 18 to 35 in good health.

This clone turned up a few times. The rearrangement joins TRBV9 to TRBJ1-4; the D gene is possibly TRBD1 (6 bases). The CDR3 is 16 amino acids. CDR1 and CDR2 (germline): SGDLS, YYNGEE. V was clipped by 4 bases and J by 5 bases, with 18 bases between them. This CDR3 reads CASSPYQGQANEKLFF. For the CDR3, the DNA is TGTGCCAGCAGCCCCTACCAGGGACAAGCAAATGAAAAACTGTTTTTT.

The chain is built from TRBV6-1 and TRBJ1-2; D uncertain. Per the germline V gene, CDR1 is MNHNS and CDR2 is SASEGT. V lost 6 bases and J 4 bases, leaving 9 bases between the germline ends. This CDR3 has 12 residues. As DNA, the CDR3 is TGTGCCAGCAGATCGGTGATCTATGGCTACACCTTC. It encodes CASRSVIYGYTF.

This clone turned up a few times. The rearrangement links TRBV7-2 to TRBJ2-3, with 11 bases lining up with TRBD2. J gave up 2 bases and V 5 bases, and 6 bases lay outside the gene matches. The CDR3 sequence is 16 residues long. Germline-derived CDR1 and CDR2 are SGHTA and FQGNSA. CDR3 sequence: CASSDRLAGFTDTQYF. CDR3 sequence (DNA): TGTGCCAGCAGCGACCGACTAGCGGGGTTCACAGATACGCAGTATTTT.

This clone has a handful of counts. V is TRBV7-2 and J is TRBJ2-1, with TRBD2 identical over 8 bases. V trimming: 4 bases; J trimming: 7 bases; junction bases outside the gene matches: 6. The CDR3 sequence is 14 residues long. Germline V gene sequence: CDR1 SGHTA, CDR2 FQGNSA. CDR3 DNA: TGTGCCAGCAGCTCAGGACTAGCTTGGAATGAGCAGTTCTTC. It is translated as CASSSGLAWNEQFF. Drawing the rest from reference TRBV7-2 and TRBJ2-1, the complete variable domain is GAGVSQSPSNKVTEKGKDVELRCDPISGHTALYWYRQSLGQGLEFLIYFQGNSAPDKSGLPSDRFSAERTGGSVSTLTIQRTQQEDSAVYLCASSSGLAWNEQFFGPGTRLTVL.

V gene TRBV4-2 combines with J gene TRBJ1-2; maybe TRBD1 (5 bases). CDR3 length equals 12 residues. CDR1 and CDR2 from the germline V gene are LGHNA and YNFKEQ. Trimming cost V 4 bases and J 4 bases, with 7 bases left between them. DNA of the CDR3: TGTGCCAGCAGCCTTGACAGCTATGGCTACACCTTC. As protein: CASSLDSYGYTF.

This clone was found a few times. The chain joins TRBV6-5 to TRBJ2-3; D may be TRBD2 (5 bases). Trimming removed 7 bases at V and 4 bases at J, with 6 bases between. The CDR3 length is 11 residues. Germline assignment: CDR1 MNHEY and CDR2 SVGAGI. CDR3 bases: TGTGCCAGCAAGGAGGCAGATACGCAGTATTTT. Translation: CASKEADTQYF.

The V and J genes are TRBV19 and TRBJ1-5; 7 bases line up with TRBD1. J lost 4 bases, V lost 8 bases, and 11 bases had no gene match. CDR1 is LNHDA and CDR2 is SQIVND in the germline V gene (reference sequence). This CDR3 comprises 15 residues. As DNA, the CDR3 is TGTGCCAGTTTCGATACCGGGACAGAGAATCAGCCCCAGCATTTT. Encoded protein: CASFDTGTENQPQHF.

This clone turned up a few times. The V call is TRBV9, the J call TRBJ2-7, with 9 bases identical to TRBD1. The CDR3 runs 15 residues. With V trimmed by 2 bases and J by 3 bases, 6 bases remained unmatched. CDR1 is SGDLS, CDR2 YYNGEE, per germline. This CDR3 reads CASSVLDRGGYEQYF. The CDR3 DNA follows: TGTGCCAGCAGCGTCTTGGACAGGGGTGGCTACGAGCAGTACTTC.

V and J are TRBV6-1 and TRBJ2-2, with D possibly matching TRBD2 (6 bases). CDR1 and CDR2 from the germline V gene are MNHNS and SASEGT. The ends were cut back, 5 bases at V and 0 bases at J, with 10 bases in the middle. The CDR3 is 15 residues long. The CDR3 reads CASSKGTSNTGELFF. The CDR3 nucleotides are TGTGCCAGCAGTAAAGGGACTTCGAACACCGGGGAGCTGTTTTTT.

This clone has only a few counts. The chain has TRBV9 and TRBJ2-3, with D perhaps matching TRBD2 (5 bases). CDR3 size: 14 residues. Per the germline V gene, CDR1 is SGDLS and CDR2 is YYNGEE. The V end lost 1 base, the J end lost 4 bases, and 10 bases lay between the germline ends. CDR3 protein: CASSVNTRPDTQYF. The CDR3 nucleotides are TGTGCCAGCAGCGTAAACACTAGGCCAGATACGCAGTATTTT.